One and the same sample provided the 29 T cell receptor beta chains below, sequenced in a study of blood T cell repertoires in COVID-19. The assay was immunoSEQ multiplex PCR, and TCRdb's table has in-frame clones only and misses some. The sample has about 300,000 clones; about 85% are singletons. Sequencing was carried out using PBMCs or T cells enriched from blood (not recorded which). The receptor set was obtained from a woman in her thirties who had recovered from COVID-19.

The chain recombines TRBV28 with TRBJ1-2; TRBD1 matches at 7 bases. Germline CDR1 and CDR2: MDHEN and SYDVKM. CDR3 length: 14 residues. V shed 7 bases and J 7 bases; nucleotides not matched to a gene: 12. The CDR3 coding sequence is TGTGCCAGCAACCCGACAGGGTTTCATCTTGGCTACACCTTC. Translated, it gives CASNPTGFHLGYTF.

The chain uses TRBV6-5 and TRBJ1-2; 8 bases are a match to TRBD1. The germline CDR1 and CDR2 sequences are MNHEY and SVGAGI. The junction had 11 bases not matched to a gene; V was cut back by 8 bases and J by 6 bases. This CDR3 has 14 amino acids. The CDR3 nucleotides are TGTGCCAGCGTACCGGGACAGGCCCTAGATGGCTACACCTTC. Encoded protein: CASVPGQALDGYTF.

In this sample, this clone turned up once. The chain recombines TRBV6-5 with TRBJ2-5; tentatively, D is TRBD2 (5 bases). This CDR3 has 16 amino acids. Trimming took 2 bases from V and 4 from J, leaving 17 bases between them. In germline, CDR1 is MNHEY, CDR2 SVGAGI. The DNA for the CDR3 is TGTGCCAGCAGTTACCGAGCCGTAGAGGGCGCAGAGACCCAGTACTTC. Translation: CASSYRAVEGAETQYF.

The DNA of the CDR3 is TGTGCCAGCAGTTACACGGGCGGGGGTAGTAACACCGGGGAGCTGTTTTTT. Amino acid sequence: CASSYTGGGSNTGELFF. The chain has TRBV6-2 or TRBV6-3 and TRBJ2-2, with 7 positions matching TRBD2. CDR1 is MNHEY, CDR2 SVGEGT, per germline. V trimming: 2 bases; J trimming: 2 bases; junction bases outside the gene matches: 8. This CDR3 contains 17 residues.

The chain links TRBV11-2 to TRBJ1-1; a possible D gene is TRBD1 (6 bases). V lost 5 bases and J lost 0, with 16 bases in between. The germline CDR1 and CDR2 sequences are SGHAT and FQNNGV. This CDR3 contains 16 residues. The CDR3 sequence: CASSTGQIGVNTEAFF. The CDR3 bases are TGTGCCAGCAGCACCGGACAGATTGGGGTGAACACTGAAGCTTTCTTT.

The J gene is TRBJ2-5, the V gene TRBV4-1, with D possibly TRBD2 on 5 matching bases. CDR1 and CDR2 (germline): MGHRA, YSYEKL. V shed 8 bases and J shed 1 base, with 11 bases lying between them. The CDR3 totals 13 residues. The CDR3 protein is CASALGSQETQYF. CDR3 nucleotide sequence: TGCGCCAGCGCCTTGGGGAGCCAAGAGACCCAGTACTTC.

V usage is TRBV9 and J usage is TRBJ1-3; D not certain. Looked up from germline, CDR1 is SGDLS and CDR2 is YYNGEE. V shed 0 bases and J shed 1 base, with 8 bases lying between them. This CDR3 is built from 15 residues. The CDR3 DNA reads as TGTGCCAGCAGCGTAGCTTCCAGATCTGGAAACACCATATATTTT. It translates to CASSVASRSGNTIYF.

This chain links TRBV7-9 with TRBJ1-1; D is possibly TRBD1 (6 bases). Trimming pared 5 bases from V and 1 base from J, leaving 14 bases between. CDR1 and CDR2 from the germline V gene are SEHNR and FQNEAQ (reference sequence). There are 15 residues in the CDR3. CDR3: CASSLPGAANTEAFF. The CDR3 DNA reads as TGTGCCAGCAGCCTCCCAGGGGCCGCGAACACTGAAGCTTTCTTT.

The chain combines TRBV12-5 with TRBJ2-7; D not certain. Between the trimmed V and J ends, which lost 0 bases and 6 bases, there was a span of 6 bases. This CDR3 comprises 12 residues. CDR1 and CDR2 (germline): LGHNT, FRNRAP. The CDR3 is CASGLVLLEQYF. The CDR3 nucleotides read TGTGCTAGTGGTTTGGTACTCCTCGAGCAGTACTTC. The whole variable domain, filled in from reference TRBV12-5 and TRBJ2-7, reads DARVTQTPRHKVTEMGQEVTMRCQPILGHNTVFWYRQTMMQGLELLAYFRNRAPLDDSGMPKDRFSAEMPDATLATLKIQPSEPRDSAVYFCASGLVLLEQYFGPGTRLTVT.

V is TRBV5-1 and J is TRBJ2-7, with a weak D call TRBD2 (7 bases). The CDR3 spans 17 residues. Germline CDR1 is SGHRS and CDR2 is YFSETQ. Trimming pared 4 bases from V and 3 bases from J, leaving 23 bases between. The chain's CDR3 is CASSRGATPTTVYEQYF. Here the CDR3 DNA reads TGCGCCAGCAGCCGGGGGGCGACCCCAACCACAGTCTACGAGCAGTACTTC.

The chain recombines TRBV29-1 with TRBJ1-2; 7 nucleotides match TRBD1. Germline lookup yields CDR1 SQVTM and CDR2 ANQGSEA. The CDR3 runs to 11 residues. The V gene end was trimmed by 7 bases and the J gene end by 5 bases; junction bases not matched to a gene: 4. The DNA of the CDR3 is TGCAGCGCTAGGGACAGTTATGGCTACACCTTC. Translating it yields CSARDSYGYTF.

The V gene is TRBV9, the J gene TRBJ1-6; 7 positions match TRBD1. V shed 7 bases, J shed 8 bases, and the junction held 0 bases outside the gene matches. Germline lookup yields CDR1 SGDLS and CDR2 YYNGEE. The CDR3 runs 11 residues. The CDR3 sequence: CASGQDSPLHF. The CDR3 DNA sequence: TGTGCCAGCGGACAGGATTCACCCCTCCACTTT.

The rearrangement joins TRBV9 to TRBJ1-3; D possibly corresponds to TRBD1 (6 bases). Germline V CDR1 and CDR2: SGDLS, YYNGEE. V lost 0 bases, J lost 2 bases, and 6 bases lay in between. This CDR3 is built from 14 residues. The CDR3: CASSVGTAGNTIYF. The CDR3 DNA reads as TGTGCCAGCAGCGTAGGGACAGCTGGAAACACCATATATTTT.

V gene TRBV9 combines with J gene TRBJ1-6; D unresolved. Germline V gives CDR1 SGDLS, CDR2 YYNGEE. With 0 bases removed from V and 3 bases from J, the gap between germline ends came to 7 bases. The CDR3 spans 15 residues. The CDR3 region has the DNA TGTGCCAGCAGCGTAGAACCGGGCTATAATTCACCCCTCCACTTT. Its translation: CASSVEPGYNSPLHF.

The CDR3: CAWSDGGGDYNEQFF. Written as DNA, the CDR3 is TGTGCCTGGAGTGACGGCGGGGGAGACTACAATGAGCAGTTCTTC. V and J are TRBV30 and TRBJ2-1; 7 bases are a match to TRBD2. Germline CDR1 and CDR2: GTSNPN and SVGIG (reference sequence). CDR3 length: 15 residues. Germline trimming cut 1 base from V and 3 bases from J; bases unmatched to any gene: 6.

V is TRBV7-2 and J is TRBJ1-2; possibly TRBD1 for D (6 bases). The V gene lost 5 bases and the J gene lost 5 bases, with 15 bases spanning the gap. The CDR3 extends over 14 amino acids. Germline-derived CDR1 and CDR2 are SGHTA and FQGNSA. The CDR3 is CASSREGVWYGYTF. DNA of the CDR3: TGTGCCAGCAGCCGGGAGGGGGTTTGGTATGGCTACACCTTC.

The V call is TRBV11-1, the J call TRBJ2-4; TRBD1 aligns across 9 bases. The CDR3 length is 14 residues. The trim removed 5 bases at V and 10 bases at J, leaving 9 bases unmatched. Germline V gene lookup returns CDR1 SGHAT and CDR2 FQDESV (reference sequence). CDR3 amino acids: CASSPSMGQGIQYF. The CDR3 nucleotides are TGTGCCAGCAGCCCCAGCATGGGACAGGGTATTCAGTACTTC.

V gene TRBV5-1 combines with J gene TRBJ1-6; 9 bases fit TRBD1. V trimming: 3 bases; J trimming: 0 bases; junction bases outside the gene matches: 7. CDR1 and CDR2 from the germline V gene are SGHRS and YFSETQ. The CDR3 length is 18 residues. The CDR3 sequence is CASSSWTGATSYNSPLHF. Written as DNA, the CDR3 is TGCGCCAGCAGCTCGTGGACAGGGGCGACCTCCTATAATTCACCCCTCCACTTT.

The chain recombines TRBV27 with TRBJ2-3, with TRBD2 identical over 7 bases. Germline V lookup: CDR1 MNHEY, CDR2 SMNVEV (reference sequence). CDR3 size: 16 residues. The J segment lost 0 bases and the V segment lost 3 bases, leaving 6 bases of the junction unmatched. The CDR3 bases are TGTGCCAGCAGTTTCTCCGGGGGGAGGAGCACAGATACGCAGTATTTT. It codes for CASSFSGGRSTDTQYF.

The chain employs TRBV27 and TRBJ1-1, with TRBD1 matching 7 bases. From germline, CDR1 is MNHEY and CDR2 SMNVEV (reference sequence). Trimming cost V 5 bases and J 8 bases; bases outside gene matches: 8. The CDR3 covers 13 residues. The CDR3: CASSPPGGAEAFF. DNA of the CDR3: TGTGCCAGCAGTCCCCCAGGGGGAGCGGAAGCTTTCTTT.

The V call is TRBV30, the J call TRBJ1-6, with 9 bases matching TRBD1. This CDR3 region has 13 residues. V dropped 3 bases and J dropped 10; count of bases not matched to a gene: 4. Germline lookup yields CDR1 GTSNPN and CDR2 SVGIG (reference sequence). The CDR3 sequence is CAWRDRGSSPLHF. CDR3 DNA: TGTGCCTGGAGGGACAGGGGTTCGTCACCCCTCCACTTT.

The chain couples TRBV30 to TRBJ2-3; D remains unclear. The CDR3 has 12 residues. V was shortened by 2 bases and J by 5 bases, with 8 bases between the two germline ends. CDR1 and CDR2 (germline): GTSNPN, SVGIG (reference sequence). CDR3 in amino acids: CAWSPSGDTQYF. The CDR3 region has the DNA TGTGCCTGGAGTCCTTCGGGAGATACGCAGTATTTT.

The chain couples TRBV3-1 (or the pseudogene TRBV3-2) to TRBJ2-7; a possible D gene is TRBD2 (6 bases). The germline V gene encodes CDR1 LGHDT and CDR2 YNNKEL (reference sequence). This CDR3 has 16 residues. V shed 8 bases and J shed 1 base, with 21 bases lying between them. In nucleotides, the CDR3 is TGTGCCAGCGCAGCCGTCGGGCGGGGCGAGTCCTACGAGCAGTACTTC. Protein: CASAAVGRGESYEQYF.

The V and J genes are TRBV19 and TRBJ1-3; possibly TRBD1 for D (6 bases). Germline V gene sequence: CDR1 LNHDA, CDR2 SQIVND (reference sequence). The CDR3 totals 14 residues. V gave up 8 bases and J gave up 3 bases, with 14 bases separating them. CDR3 residues: CASFRTDRGNTIYF. DNA for the CDR3: TGTGCCAGTTTCAGGACAGACCGTGGAAACACCATATATTTT.

V is TRBV27 and J is TRBJ2-3, with 7 bases matching TRBD2. The CDR3 length is 15 residues. V shed 8 bases, J shed 0 bases, and the junction held 8 bases outside the gene matches. Germline V CDR1 and CDR2: MNHEY, SMNVEV (reference sequence). In DNA, the CDR3 is TGTGCCAGCCGTTCGCCTAGCGGAAGCACAGATACGCAGTATTTT. Its translation: CASRSPSGSTDTQYF.

This chain joins TRBV5-1 and TRBJ2-4; 11 bases agree with TRBD2. Germline CDR1 reads SGHRS; CDR2 reads YFSETQ. CDR3 length: 16 amino acids. The trim removed 2 bases at V and 3 bases at J, leaving 4 bases unmatched. The CDR3 nucleotides are TGCGCCAGCAGCTTCGGGACTAGCGGAGACAAAAACATTCAGTACTTC. This encodes CASSFGTSGDKNIQYF. Supplemented by reference TRBV5-1 and TRBJ2-4, the full variable domain reads KAGVTQTPRYLIKTRGQQVTLSCSPISGHRSVSWYQQTPGQGLQFLFEYFSETQRNKGNFPGRFSGRQFSNSRSEMNVSTLELGDSALYLCASSFGTSGDKNIQYFGAGTRLSVL.

The rearrangement links TRBV7-9 to TRBJ2-7, with 8 bases that match TRBD2. V trimming: 2 bases; J trimming: 0 bases; junction bases outside the gene matches: 6. The CDR3 covers 16 residues. The germline gives CDR1 SEHNR, CDR2 FQNEAQ (reference sequence). DNA for the CDR3: TGTGCCAGCAGCTTACCCGAGGGACTAGACTCCTACGAGCAGTACTTC. It encodes CASSLPEGLDSYEQYF.

This clone was detected once. The chain employs TRBV30 and TRBJ1-4; the D is unclear. The CDR3 has 16 amino acids. Germline values: CDR1 GTSNPN, CDR2 SVGIG (reference sequence). Trimming stripped 2 bases from V and 2 bases from J, with 15 bases between. In nucleotides, the CDR3 is TGTGCCTGGAGTCCCCGCCCAGGATCCACTAATGAAAAACTGTTTTTT. It encodes CAWSPRPGSTNEKLFF.

V gene TRBV9 combines with J gene TRBJ1-1; D ambiguous. The CDR3 is 17 amino acids. Germline-derived CDR1 and CDR2 are SGDLS and YYNGEE. Trimming stripped 0 bases from V and 4 bases from J, with 19 bases between. CDR3 DNA sequence: TGTGCCAGCAGCGTAGATTTGGGTGTGTCGGGATTCACTGAAGCTTTCTTT. This translates into CASSVDLGVSGFTEAFF.